This TCR beta chain comes out of a study of T cell responses to AZD1222 COVID-19 vaccine. Assay used: immunoSEQ multiplex PCR; TCRdb lists only in-frame clones, some missing. In the table there are approximately 150,000 clones, approximately 90% of which are singletons. The CDR3 has 16 residues. Trimming shortened V by 7 bases and J by 6 bases, and 22 bases separated the two germline ends. Germline CDR1 is SNHLY and CDR2 is FYNNEI. Source: peripheral blood, taken 28 days after the second dose of the MenACWY control vaccine. V is TRBV2 and J is TRBJ2-4; possibly TRBD2 for D (6 bases). This sequence originates from an adult who received the MenACWY meningococcal vaccine as a control. The CDR3 reads CASNTPWGREANIQYF. Here the CDR3 DNA reads TGTGCCAGCAACACTCCGTGGGGCAGGGAGGCAAACATTCAGTACTTC.